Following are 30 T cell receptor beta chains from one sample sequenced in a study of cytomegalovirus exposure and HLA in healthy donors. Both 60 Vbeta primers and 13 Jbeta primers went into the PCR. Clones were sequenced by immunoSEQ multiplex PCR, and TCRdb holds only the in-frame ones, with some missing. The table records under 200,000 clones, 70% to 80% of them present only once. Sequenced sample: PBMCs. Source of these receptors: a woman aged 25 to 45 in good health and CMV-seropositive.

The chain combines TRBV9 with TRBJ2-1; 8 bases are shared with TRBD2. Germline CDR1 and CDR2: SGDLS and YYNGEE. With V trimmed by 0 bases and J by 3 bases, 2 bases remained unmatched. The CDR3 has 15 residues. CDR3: CASSVALAGYNEQFF. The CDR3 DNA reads TGTGCCAGCAGCGTAGCTCTAGCGGGCTACAATGAGCAGTTCTTC.

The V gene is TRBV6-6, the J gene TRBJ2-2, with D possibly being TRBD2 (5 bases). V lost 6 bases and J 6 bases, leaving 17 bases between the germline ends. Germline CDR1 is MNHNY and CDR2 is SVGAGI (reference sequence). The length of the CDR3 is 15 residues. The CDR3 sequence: CASSYGIGESGELFF. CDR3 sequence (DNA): TGTGCCAGCAGCTACGGGATCGGGGAGTCCGGGGAGCTGTTTTTT.

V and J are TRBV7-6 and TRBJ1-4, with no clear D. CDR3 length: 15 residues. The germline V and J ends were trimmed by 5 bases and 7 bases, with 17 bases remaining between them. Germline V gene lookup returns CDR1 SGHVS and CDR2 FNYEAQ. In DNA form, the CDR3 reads TGTGCCAGCAGCCCGGCACCCGGACTCTCTGAAAAACTGTTTTTT. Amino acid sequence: CASSPAPGLSEKLFF.

The chain's CDR3 is CASIPSGGANEQFF. DNA of the CDR3: TGTGCCAGCATCCCTAGCGGGGGGGCGAATGAGCAGTTCTTC. The chain joins TRBV28 to TRBJ2-1; 12 nucleotides align to TRBD2. Germline CDR1 MDHEN, CDR2 SYDVKM. The CDR3 covers 14 residues. The V gene end was trimmed by 7 bases and the J gene end by 7 bases; junction bases not matched to a gene: 5.

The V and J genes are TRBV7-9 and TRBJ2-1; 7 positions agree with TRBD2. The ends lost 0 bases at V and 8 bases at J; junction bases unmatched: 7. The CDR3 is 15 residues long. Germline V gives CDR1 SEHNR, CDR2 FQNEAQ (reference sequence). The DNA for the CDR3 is TGTGCCAGCAGCTTAGCGGGAGGGCCCGAGGATGAGCAGTTCTTC. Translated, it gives CASSLAGGPEDEQFF.

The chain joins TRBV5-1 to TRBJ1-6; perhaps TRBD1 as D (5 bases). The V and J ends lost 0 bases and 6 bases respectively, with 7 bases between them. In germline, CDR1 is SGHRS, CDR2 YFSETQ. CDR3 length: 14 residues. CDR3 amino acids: CASSLAQGNSPLHF. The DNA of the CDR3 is TGCGCCAGCAGCTTGGCTCAGGGTAATTCACCCCTCCACTTT.

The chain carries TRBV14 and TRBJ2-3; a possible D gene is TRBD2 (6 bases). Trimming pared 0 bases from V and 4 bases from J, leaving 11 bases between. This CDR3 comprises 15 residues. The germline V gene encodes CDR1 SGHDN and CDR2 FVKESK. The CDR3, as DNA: TGTGCCAGCAGCCAAGACCCGGGGGTTCCAGATACGCAGTATTTT. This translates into CASSQDPGVPDTQYF.

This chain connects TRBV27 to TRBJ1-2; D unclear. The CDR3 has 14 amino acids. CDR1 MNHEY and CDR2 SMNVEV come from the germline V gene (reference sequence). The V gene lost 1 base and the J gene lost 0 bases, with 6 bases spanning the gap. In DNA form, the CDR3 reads TGTGCCAGCAGTTTATACGCGGCTAACTATGGCTACACCTTC. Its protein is CASSLYAANYGYTF.

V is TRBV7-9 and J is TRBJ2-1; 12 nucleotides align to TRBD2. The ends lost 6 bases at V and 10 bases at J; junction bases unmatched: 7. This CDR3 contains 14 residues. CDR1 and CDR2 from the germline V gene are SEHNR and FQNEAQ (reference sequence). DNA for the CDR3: TGTGCCAGCAGGATGACTAGCGGGAGTCGAGAGCAGTTCTTC. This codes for CASRMTSGSREQFF.

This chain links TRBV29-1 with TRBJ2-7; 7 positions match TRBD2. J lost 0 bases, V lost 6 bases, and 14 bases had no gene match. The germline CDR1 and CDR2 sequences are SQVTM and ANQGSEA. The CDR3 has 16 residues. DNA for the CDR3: TGCAGCGTCTGGGGGGGGGAACGGATCAGCTCCTACGAGCAGTACTTC. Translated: CSVWGGERISSYEQYF.

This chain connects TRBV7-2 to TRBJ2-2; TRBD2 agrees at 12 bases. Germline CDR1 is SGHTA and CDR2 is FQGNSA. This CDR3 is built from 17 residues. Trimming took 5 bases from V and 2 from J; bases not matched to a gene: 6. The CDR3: CASSASGRAGNTGELFF. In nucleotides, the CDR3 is TGTGCCAGCAGCGCTAGCGGGAGGGCTGGAAACACCGGGGAGCTGTTTTTT.

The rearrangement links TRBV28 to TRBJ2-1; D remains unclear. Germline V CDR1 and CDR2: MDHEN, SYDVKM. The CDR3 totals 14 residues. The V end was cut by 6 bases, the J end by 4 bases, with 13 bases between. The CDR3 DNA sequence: TGTGCCAGCAGCTTCCTCGAGTCGTACAATGAGCAGTTCTTC. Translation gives CASSFLESYNEQFF.

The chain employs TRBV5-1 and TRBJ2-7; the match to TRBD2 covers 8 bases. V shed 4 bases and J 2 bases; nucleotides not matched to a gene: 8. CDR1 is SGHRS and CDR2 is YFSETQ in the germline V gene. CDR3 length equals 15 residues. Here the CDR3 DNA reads TGCGCCAGCAGCCCGGGGGGGTCCGGCACCTACGAGCAGTACTTC. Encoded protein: CASSPGGSGTYEQYF.

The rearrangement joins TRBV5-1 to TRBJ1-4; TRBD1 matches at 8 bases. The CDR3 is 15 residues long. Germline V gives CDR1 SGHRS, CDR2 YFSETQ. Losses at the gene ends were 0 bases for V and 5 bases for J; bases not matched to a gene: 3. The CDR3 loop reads CASSLEQGANEKLFF. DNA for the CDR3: TGCGCCAGCAGCTTGGAGCAGGGGGCGAATGAAAAACTGTTTTTT.

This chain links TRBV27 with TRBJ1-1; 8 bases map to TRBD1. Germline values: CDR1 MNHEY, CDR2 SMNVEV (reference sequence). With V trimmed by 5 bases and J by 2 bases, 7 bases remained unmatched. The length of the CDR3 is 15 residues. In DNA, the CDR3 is TGTGCCAGCAGTACCCTAGACAGGGGAAACACTGAAGCTTTCTTT. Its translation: CASSTLDRGNTEAFF.

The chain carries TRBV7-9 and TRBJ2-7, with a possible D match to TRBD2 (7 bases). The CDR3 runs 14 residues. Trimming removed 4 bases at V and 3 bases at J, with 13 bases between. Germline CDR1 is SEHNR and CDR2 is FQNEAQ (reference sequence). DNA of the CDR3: TGTGCCAGCAGCTGGGGGGGCAGGTACTACGAGCAGTACTTC. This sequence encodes CASSWGGRYYEQYF.

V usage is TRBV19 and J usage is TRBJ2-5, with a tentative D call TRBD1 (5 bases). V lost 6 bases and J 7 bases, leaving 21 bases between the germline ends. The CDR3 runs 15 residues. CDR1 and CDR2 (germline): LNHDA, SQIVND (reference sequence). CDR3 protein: CASSTIDSSHGTQYF. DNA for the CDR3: TGTGCCAGTAGCACAATCGACAGCAGCCACGGGACCCAGTACTTC.

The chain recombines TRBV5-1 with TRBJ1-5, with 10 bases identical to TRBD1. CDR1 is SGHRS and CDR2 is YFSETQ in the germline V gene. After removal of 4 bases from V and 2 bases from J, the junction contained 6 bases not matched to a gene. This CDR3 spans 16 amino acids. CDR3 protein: CASSDGQGVGNQPQHF. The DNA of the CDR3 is TGCGCCAGCAGCGATGGACAGGGGGTAGGCAATCAGCCCCAGCATTTT.

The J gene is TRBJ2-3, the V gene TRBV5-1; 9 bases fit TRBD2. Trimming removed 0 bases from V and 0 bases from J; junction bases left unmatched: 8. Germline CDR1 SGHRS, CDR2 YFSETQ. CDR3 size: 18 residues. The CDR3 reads CASSLVPTSGSSTDTQYF. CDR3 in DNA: TGCGCCAGCAGCTTGGTGCCGACTAGCGGCTCTAGCACAGATACGCAGTATTTT.

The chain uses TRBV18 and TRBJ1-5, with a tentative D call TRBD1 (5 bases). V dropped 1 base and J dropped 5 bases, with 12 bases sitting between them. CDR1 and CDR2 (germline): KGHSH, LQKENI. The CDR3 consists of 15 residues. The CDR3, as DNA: TGTGCCAGCTCACCACTTCAGGGTGGCCATCAGCCCCAGCATTTT. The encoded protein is CASSPLQGGHQPQHF.

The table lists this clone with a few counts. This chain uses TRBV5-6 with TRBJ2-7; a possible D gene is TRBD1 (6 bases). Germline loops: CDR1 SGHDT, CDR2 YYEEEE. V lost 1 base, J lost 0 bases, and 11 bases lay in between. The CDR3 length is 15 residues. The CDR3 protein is CASSLRTAASYEQYF. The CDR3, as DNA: TGTGCCAGCAGCTTGCGGACAGCCGCCTCCTACGAGCAGTACTTC.

CDR3 DNA sequence: TGTGCCACCGGGGGACAGGGAAATACGCAGTATTTT. Amino acids: CATGGQGNTQYF. The V call is TRBV7-9, the J call TRBJ2-3; 9 bases map to TRBD1. V was clipped by 10 bases and J by 7 bases; unmatched bases: 6. The CDR3 consists of 12 residues. Germline V gene lookup returns CDR1 SEHNR and CDR2 FQNEAQ (reference sequence).

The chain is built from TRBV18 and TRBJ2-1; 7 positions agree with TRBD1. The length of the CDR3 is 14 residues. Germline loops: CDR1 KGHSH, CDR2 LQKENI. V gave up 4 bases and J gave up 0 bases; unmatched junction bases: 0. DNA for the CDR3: TGTGCCAGCTCACGGGACAGCTCCTACAATGAGCAGTTCTTC. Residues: CASSRDSSYNEQFF.

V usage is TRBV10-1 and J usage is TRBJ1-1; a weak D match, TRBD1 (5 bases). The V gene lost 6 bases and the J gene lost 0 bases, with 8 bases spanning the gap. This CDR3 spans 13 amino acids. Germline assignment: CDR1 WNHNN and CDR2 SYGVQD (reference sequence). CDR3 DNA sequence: TGCGCCAGCAGATCCAGGGTGAACACTGAAGCTTTCTTT. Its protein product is CASRSRVNTEAFF.

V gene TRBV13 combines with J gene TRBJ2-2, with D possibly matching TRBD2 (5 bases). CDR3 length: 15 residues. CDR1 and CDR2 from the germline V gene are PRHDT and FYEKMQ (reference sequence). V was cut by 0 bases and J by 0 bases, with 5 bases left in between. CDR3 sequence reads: CASSLGGANTGELFF. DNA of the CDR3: TGTGCCAGCAGCTTAGGCGGGGCGAACACCGGGGAGCTGTTTTTT.

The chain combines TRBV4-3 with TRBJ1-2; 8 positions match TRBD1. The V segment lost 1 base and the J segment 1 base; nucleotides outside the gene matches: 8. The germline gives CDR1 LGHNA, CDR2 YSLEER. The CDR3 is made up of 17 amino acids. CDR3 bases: TGCGCCAGCAGCCAAGGGCTCGGGACAGGCAATAACTATGGCTACACCTTC. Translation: CASSQGLGTGNNYGYTF.

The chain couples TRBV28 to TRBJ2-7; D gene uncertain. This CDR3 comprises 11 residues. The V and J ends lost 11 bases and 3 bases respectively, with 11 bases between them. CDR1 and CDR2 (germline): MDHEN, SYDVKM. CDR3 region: CASQVRYEQYF. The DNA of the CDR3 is TGTGCCTCGCAGGTCCGCTACGAGCAGTACTTC.

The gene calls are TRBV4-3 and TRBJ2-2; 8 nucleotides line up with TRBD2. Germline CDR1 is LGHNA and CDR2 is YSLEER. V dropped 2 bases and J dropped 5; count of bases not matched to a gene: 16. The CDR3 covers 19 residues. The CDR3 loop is CASSQHLILAGLTTGELFF. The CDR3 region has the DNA TGCGCCAGCAGCCAACACTTAATCCTAGCGGGCCTAACTACCGGGGAGCTGTTTTTT.

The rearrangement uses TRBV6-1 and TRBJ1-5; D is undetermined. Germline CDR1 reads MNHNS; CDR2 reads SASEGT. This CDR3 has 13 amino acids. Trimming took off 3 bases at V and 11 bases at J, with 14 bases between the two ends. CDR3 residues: CASSDIQLATQHF. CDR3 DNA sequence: TGTGCCAGCAGTGACATTCAACTTGCGACCCAGCATTTT.

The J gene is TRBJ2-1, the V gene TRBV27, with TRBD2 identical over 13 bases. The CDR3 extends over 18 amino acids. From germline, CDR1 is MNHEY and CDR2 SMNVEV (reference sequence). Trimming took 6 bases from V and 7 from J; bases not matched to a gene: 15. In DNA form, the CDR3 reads TGTGCCAGCAGGTGGGTGGGCACTAGCGGGAGGGTAAGGAATGAGCAGTTCTTC. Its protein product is CASRWVGTSGRVRNEQFF.